This TCR beta chain was sequenced in a study of blood T cell repertoires in COVID-19. Study-level background: Whether acute or convalescent, the COVID-19 samples came from the United States, Italy and Spain.

The CDR3 is 15 residues long. Trimming took 1 base from V and 2 from J, leaving 9 bases between them. The V gene's germline CDR1 is LNHDA and CDR2 SQIVND (reference sequence). The method was immunoSEQ multiplex PCR; TCRdb's version includes in-frame clones alone and lacks a portion of them. The table includes roughly 330,000 clones, around 86% detected once. What was sequenced was PBMCs or T cells enriched from blood (not recorded which). The receptor was isolated from a young woman who had recovered from COVID-19. The V call is TRBV19, the J call TRBJ1-3; D gene ambiguous. Here the CDR3 reads CASSIGGGAGNTIYF. DNA of the CDR3: TGTGCCAGTAGTATAGGTGGCGGAGCTGGAAACACCATATATTTT.